This T cell receptor (beta chain) was captured in a study of T cells after yellow fever vaccination. Template switching with 5'RACE generated the TCR cDNA and added a universal primer site and UMIs. TCRdb redid the calling of the 5' RACE reads with MiXCR, one entry per CDR3 protein. The sample yields more than 300,000 distinct CDR3 sequences, about 10% seen once. Sequenced here: CD4+ T cells sorted from PBMCs, sampled 45 days after the yellow fever booster vaccination. The clonotype originates from a young man who received the YFV17D yellow fever vaccine.

Here the CDR3 DNA reads TGTGCCAGCAGCTTGGGGGGACGGAATTCACCCCTCCACTTT. The encoded protein is CASSLGGRNSPLHF. The V gene is TRBV7-9, the J gene TRBJ1-6, with a tentative D call TRBD1 (5 bases). The CDR3 consists of 14 residues. The germline V gene has CDR1 SEHNR and CDR2 FQNEAQ (reference sequence). V gave up 3 bases and J gave up 7 bases, with 10 bases separating them.